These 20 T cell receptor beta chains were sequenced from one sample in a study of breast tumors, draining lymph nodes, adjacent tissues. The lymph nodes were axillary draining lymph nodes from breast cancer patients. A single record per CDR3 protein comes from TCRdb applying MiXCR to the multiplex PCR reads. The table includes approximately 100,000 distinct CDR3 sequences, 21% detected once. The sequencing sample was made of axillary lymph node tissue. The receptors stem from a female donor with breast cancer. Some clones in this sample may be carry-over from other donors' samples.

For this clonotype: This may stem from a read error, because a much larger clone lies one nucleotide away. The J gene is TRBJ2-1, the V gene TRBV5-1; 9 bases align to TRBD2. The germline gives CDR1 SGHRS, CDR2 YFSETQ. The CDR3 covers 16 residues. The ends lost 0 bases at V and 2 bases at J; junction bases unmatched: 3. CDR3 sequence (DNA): TGCGCCAGCAGCTTGGCGGCGGGGGGGCCCTACAATGAGCAGTTCTTC. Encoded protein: CASSLAAGGPYNEQFF. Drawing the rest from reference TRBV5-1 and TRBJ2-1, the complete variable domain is KAGVTQTPRYLIKTRGQQVTLSCSPISGHRSVSWYQQTPGQGLQFLFEYFSETQRNKGNFPGRFSGRQFSNSRSEMNVSTLELGDSALYLCASSLAAGGPYNEQFFGPGTRLTVL.

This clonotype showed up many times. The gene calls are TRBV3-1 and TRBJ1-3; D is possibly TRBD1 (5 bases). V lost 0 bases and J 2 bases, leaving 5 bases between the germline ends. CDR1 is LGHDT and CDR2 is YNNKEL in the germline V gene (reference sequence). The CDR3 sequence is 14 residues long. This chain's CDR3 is CASSQEGAGNTIYF. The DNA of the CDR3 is TGTGCCAGCAGCCAAGAGGGGGCTGGAAACACCATATATTTT.

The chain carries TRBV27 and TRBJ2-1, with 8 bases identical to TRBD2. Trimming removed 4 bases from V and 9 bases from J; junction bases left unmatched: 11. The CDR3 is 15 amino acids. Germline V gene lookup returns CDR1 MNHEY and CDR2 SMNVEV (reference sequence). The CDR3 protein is CASSSRGGGLVEQFF. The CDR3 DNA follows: TGTGCCAGCAGTTCTCGGGGGGGCGGGTTGGTTGAGCAGTTCTTC.

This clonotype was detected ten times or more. This chain's CDR3 is CSVAVGGRTTYEQYF. CDR3 DNA: TGCAGCGTTGCTGTTGGCGGACGCACCACCTACGAGCAGTACTTC. The chain links TRBV29-1 to TRBJ2-7; D gene unclear. The germline V gene encodes CDR1 SQVTM and CDR2 ANQGSEA. This CDR3 region has 15 residues. Trimming cost V 4 bases and J 2 bases, with 18 bases left between them.

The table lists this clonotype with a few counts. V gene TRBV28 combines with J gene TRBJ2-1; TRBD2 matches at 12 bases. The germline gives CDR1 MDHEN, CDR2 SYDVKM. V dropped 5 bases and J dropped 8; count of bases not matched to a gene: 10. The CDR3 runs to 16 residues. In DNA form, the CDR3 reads TGTGCCAGCAGTGACTCGACTAGCGGGAGTCCGGATGAGCAGTTCTTC. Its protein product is CASSDSTSGSPDEQFF.

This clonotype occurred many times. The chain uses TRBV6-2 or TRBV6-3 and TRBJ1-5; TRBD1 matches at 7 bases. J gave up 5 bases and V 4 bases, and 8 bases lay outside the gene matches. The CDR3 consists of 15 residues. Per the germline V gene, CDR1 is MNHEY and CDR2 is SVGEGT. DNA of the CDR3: TGTGCCAGCAGTTCCGACAGGGAGAAGTATCAGCCCCAGCATTTT. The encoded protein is CASSSDREKYQPQHF.

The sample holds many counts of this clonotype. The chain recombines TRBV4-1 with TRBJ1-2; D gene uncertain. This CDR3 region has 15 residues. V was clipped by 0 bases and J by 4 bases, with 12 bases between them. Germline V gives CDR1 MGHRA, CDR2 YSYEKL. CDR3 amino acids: CASSQDRGGPYGYTF. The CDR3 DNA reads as TGCGCCAGCAGCCAAGACCGGGGAGGACCCTATGGCTACACCTTC.

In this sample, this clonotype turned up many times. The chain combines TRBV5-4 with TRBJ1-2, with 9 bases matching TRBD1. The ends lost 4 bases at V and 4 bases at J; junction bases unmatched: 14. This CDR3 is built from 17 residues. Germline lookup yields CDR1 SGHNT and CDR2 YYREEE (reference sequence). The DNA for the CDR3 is TGTGCCAGCAGCCCGAATCACAGGGGACAGGGACTCTATGGCTACACCTTC. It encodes CASSPNHRGQGLYGYTF.

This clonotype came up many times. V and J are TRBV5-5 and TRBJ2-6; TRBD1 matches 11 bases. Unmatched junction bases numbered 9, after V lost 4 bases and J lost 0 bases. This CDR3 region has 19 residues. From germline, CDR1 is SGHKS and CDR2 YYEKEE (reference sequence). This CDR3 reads CASSGPGTGGSSGANVLTF. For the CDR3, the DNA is TGTGCCAGCAGCGGACCTGGGACAGGGGGATCCTCTGGGGCCAACGTCCTGACTTTC.

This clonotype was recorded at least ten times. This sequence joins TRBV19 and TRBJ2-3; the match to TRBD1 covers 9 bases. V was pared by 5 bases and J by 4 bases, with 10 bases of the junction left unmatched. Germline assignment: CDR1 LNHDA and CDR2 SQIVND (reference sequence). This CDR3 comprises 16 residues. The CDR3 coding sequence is TGTGCCAGTAGTCTGAACCGGGACAGGGATGCAGATACGCAGTATTTT. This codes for CASSLNRDRDADTQYF. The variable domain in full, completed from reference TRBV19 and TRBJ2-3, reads DGGITQSPKYLFRKEGQNVTLSCEQNLNHDAMYWYRQDPGQGLRLIYYSQIVNDFQKGDIAEGYSVSREKKESFPLTVTSAQKNPTAFYLCASSLNRDRDADTQYFGPGTRLTVL.

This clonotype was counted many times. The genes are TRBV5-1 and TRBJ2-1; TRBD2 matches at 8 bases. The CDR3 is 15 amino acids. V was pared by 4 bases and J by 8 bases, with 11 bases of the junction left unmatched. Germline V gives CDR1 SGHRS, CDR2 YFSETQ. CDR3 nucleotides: TGCGCCAGCAGCCCGGGGGGGCCATTGATCGATGAGCAGTTCTTC. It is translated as CASSPGGPLIDEQFF.

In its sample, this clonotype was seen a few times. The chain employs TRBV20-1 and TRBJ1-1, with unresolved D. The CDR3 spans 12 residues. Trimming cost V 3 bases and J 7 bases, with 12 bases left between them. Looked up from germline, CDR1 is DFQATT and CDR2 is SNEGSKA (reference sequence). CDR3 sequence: CSASLGFNEAFF. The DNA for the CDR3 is TGCAGTGCTAGCTTGGGGTTTAATGAAGCTTTCTTT.

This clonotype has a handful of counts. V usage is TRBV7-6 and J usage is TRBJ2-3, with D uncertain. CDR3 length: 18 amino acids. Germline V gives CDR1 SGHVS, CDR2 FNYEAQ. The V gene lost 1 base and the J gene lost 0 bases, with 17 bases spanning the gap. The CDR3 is CASSLDPQSPASTDTQYF. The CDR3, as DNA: TGTGCCAGCAGCTTAGACCCGCAGTCCCCTGCAAGCACAGATACGCAGTATTTT.

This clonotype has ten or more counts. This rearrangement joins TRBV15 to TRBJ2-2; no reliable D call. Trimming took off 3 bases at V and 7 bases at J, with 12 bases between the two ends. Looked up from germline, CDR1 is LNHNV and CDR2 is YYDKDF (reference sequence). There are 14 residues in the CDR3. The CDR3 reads CATSSALLDGELFF. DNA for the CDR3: TGTGCCACCAGCAGCGCTCTGCTTGACGGGGAGCTGTTTTTT.

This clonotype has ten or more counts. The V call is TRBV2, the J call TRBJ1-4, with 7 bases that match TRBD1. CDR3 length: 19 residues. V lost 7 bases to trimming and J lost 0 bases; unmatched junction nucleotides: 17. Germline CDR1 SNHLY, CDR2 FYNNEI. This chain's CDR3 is CASTMAMGDSLATNEKLFF. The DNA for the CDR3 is TGTGCCAGCACTATGGCCATGGGGGACAGCTTGGCAACTAATGAAAAACTGTTTTTT.

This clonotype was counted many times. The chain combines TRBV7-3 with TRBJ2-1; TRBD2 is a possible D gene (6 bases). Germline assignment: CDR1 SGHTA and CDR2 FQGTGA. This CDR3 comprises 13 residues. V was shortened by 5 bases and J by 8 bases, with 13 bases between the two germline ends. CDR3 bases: TGTGCCAGCAGCCCGTCTTGGGGGGATGAGCAGTTCTTC. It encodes CASSPSWGDEQFF. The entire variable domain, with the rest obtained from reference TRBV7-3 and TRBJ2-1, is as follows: GAGVSQTPSNKVTEKGKYVELRCDPISGHTALYWYRQSLGQGPEFLIYFQGTGAADDSGLPNDRFFAVRPEGSVSTLKIQRTERGDSAVYLCASSPSWGDEQFFGPGTRLTVL.

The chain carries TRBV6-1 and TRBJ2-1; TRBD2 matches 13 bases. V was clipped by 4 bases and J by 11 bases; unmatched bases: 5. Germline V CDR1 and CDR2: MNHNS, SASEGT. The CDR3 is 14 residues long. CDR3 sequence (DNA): TGTGCCAGCAGTGGGACTAGCGGGAGTAGTAAGCAGTTCTTC. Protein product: CASSGTSGSSKQFF.

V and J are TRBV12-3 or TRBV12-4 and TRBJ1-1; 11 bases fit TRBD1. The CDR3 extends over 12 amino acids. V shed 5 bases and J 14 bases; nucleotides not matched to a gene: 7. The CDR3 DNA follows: TGTGCCAGCAGTCCGGGACAGGGGGGCTCCTTCTTT. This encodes CASSPGQGGSFF.

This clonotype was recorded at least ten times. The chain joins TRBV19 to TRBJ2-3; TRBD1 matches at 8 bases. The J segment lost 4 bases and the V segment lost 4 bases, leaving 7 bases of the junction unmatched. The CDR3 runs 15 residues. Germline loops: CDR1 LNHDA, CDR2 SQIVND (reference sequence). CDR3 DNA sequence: TGTGCCAGTAGTACCGGACAGGGAGGCGCAGATACGCAGTATTTT. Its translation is CASSTGQGGADTQYF.

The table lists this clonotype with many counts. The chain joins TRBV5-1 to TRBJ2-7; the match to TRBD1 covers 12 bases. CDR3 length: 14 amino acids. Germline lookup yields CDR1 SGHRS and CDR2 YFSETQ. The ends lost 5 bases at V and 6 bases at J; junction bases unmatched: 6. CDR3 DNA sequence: TGCGCCAGCAGACCCGGGACAGGGGGCGGCGAGCAGTACTTC. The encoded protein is CASRPGTGGGEQYF.